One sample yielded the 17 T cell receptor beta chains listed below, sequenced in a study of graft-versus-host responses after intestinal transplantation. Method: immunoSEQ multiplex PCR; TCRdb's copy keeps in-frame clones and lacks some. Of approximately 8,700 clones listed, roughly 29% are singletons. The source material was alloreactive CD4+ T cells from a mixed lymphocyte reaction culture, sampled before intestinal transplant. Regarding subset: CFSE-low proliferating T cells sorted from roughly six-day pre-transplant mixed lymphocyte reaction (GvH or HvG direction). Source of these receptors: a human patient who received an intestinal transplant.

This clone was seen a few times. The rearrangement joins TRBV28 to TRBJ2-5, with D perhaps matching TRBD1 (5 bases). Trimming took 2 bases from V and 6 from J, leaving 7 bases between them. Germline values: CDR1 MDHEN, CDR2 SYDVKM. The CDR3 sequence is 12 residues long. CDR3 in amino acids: CASSLLDKTQYF. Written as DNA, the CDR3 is TGTGCCAGCAGTTTACTGGACAAGACCCAGTACTTC.

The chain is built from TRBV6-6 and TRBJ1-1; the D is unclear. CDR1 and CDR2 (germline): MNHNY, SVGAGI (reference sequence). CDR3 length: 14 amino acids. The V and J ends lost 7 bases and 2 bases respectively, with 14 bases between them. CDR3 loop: CASNLGRENTEAFF. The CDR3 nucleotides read TGTGCCAGCAACCTTGGACGGGAAAACACTGAAGCTTTCTTT.

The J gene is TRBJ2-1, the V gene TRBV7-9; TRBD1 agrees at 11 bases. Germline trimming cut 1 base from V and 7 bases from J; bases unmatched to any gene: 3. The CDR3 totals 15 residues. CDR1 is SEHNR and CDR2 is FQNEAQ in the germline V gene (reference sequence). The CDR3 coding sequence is TGTGCCAGCAGCTTAGGGGGACAGGGGGGGAATGAGCAGTTCTTC. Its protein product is CASSLGGQGGNEQFF.

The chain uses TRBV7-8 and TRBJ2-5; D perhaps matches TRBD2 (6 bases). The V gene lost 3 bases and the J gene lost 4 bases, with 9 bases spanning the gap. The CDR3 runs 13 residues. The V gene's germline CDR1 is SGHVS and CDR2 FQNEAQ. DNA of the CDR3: TGTGCCAGCAGCTTGACTAGTGTAGAGACCCAGTACTTC. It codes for CASSLTSVETQYF.

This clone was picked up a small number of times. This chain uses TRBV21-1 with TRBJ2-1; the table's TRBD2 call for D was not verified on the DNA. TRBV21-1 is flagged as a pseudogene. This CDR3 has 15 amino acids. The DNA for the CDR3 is TGTGCCAGCAGCAAATCGCCGAGCTCCTACAATGAGCAGTTCTTC. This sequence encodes CASSKSPSSYNEQFF.

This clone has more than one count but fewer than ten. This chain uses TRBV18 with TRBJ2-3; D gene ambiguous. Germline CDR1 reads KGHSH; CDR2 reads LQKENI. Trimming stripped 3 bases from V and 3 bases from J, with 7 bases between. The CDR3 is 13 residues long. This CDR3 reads CASSPYETDTQYF. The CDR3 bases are TGTGCCAGCTCACCCTATGAAACAGATACGCAGTATTTT.

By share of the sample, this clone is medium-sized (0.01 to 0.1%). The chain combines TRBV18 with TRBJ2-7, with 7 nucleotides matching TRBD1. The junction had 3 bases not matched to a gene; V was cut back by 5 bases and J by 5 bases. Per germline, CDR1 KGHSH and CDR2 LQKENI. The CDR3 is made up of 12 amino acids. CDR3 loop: CASSSTGDEQYF. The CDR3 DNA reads TGTGCCAGCTCATCCACAGGGGACGAGCAGTACTTC.

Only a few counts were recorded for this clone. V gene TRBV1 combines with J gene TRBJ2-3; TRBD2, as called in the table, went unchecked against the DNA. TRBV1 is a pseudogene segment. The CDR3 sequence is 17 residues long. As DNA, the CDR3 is TGCACCAGCAGCCAAAGAGGGCTAGCGGGGGGTTCAGATACGCAGTATTTT. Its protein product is CTSSQRGLAGGSDTQYF.

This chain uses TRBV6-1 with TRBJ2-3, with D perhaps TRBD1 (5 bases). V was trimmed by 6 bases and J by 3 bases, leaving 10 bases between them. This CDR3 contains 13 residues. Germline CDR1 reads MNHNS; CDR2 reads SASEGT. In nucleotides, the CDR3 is TGTGCCAGCAGGCGCCAGGGAACAGATACGCAGTATTTT. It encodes CASRRQGTDTQYF.

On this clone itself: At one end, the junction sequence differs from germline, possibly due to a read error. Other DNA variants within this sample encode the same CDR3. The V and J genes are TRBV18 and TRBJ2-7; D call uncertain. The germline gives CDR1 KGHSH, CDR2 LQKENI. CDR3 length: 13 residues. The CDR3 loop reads CASSPNPGYEQYF. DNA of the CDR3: TGCGCCAGCTCACCGAATCCCGGCTACGAGCAGTACTTC.

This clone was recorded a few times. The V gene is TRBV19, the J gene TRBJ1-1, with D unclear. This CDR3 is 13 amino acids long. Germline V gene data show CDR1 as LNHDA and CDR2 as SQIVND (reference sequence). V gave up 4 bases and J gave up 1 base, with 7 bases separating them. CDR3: CASSTGRNTEAFF. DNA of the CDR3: TGTGCCAGTAGTACAGGTCGGAACACTGAAGCTTTCTTT.

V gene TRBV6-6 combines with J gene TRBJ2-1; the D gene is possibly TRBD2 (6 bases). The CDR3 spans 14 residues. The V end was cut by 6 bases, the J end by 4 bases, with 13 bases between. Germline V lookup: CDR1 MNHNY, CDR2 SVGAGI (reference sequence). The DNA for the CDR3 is TGTGCCAGCAGCTCCCTGGGACTTTACAATGAGCAGTTCTTC. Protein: CASSSLGLYNEQFF.

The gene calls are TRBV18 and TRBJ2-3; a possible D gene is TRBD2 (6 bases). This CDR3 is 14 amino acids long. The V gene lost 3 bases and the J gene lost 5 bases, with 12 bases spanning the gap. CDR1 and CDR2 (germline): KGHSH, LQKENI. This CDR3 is CASSPGGTGDTQYF. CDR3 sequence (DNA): TGTGCCAGCTCACCGGGGGGTACTGGAGATACGCAGTATTTT.

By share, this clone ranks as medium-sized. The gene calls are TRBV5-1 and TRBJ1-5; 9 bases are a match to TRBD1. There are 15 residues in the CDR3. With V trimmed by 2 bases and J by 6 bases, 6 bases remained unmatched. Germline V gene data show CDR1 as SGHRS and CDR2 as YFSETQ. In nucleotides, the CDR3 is TGCGCCAGCAGCTTCGACGGGACAGGGCTTCAGCCCCAGCATTTT. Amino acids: CASSFDGTGLQPQHF.

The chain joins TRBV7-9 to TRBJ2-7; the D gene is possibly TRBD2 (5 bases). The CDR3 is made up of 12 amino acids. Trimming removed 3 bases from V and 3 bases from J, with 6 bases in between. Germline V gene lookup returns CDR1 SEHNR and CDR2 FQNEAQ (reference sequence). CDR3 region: CASSFGLYEQYF. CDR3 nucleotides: TGTGCCAGCAGCTTCGGACTCTACGAGCAGTACTTC. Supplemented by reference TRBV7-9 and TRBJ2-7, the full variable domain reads DTGVSQNPRHKITKRGQNVTFRCDPISEHNRLYWYRQTLGQGPEFLTYFQNEAQLEKSRLLSDRFSAERPKGSFSTLEIQRTEQGDSAMYLCASSFGLYEQYFGPGTRLTVT.

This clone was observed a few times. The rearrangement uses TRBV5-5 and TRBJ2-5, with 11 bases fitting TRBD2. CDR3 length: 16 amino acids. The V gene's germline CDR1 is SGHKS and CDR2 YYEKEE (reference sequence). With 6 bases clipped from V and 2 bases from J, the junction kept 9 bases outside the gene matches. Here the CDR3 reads CASIRTGTSGQETQYF. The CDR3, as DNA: TGTGCCAGCATTCGAACTGGGACTAGCGGACAAGAGACCCAGTACTTC.

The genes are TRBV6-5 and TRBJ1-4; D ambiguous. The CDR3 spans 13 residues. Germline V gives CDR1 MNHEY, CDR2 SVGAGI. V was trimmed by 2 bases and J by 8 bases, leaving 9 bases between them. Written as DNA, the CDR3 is TGTGCCAGCAGTTACGGGTCGGGGGAAAAACTGTTTTTT. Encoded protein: CASSYGSGEKLFF.